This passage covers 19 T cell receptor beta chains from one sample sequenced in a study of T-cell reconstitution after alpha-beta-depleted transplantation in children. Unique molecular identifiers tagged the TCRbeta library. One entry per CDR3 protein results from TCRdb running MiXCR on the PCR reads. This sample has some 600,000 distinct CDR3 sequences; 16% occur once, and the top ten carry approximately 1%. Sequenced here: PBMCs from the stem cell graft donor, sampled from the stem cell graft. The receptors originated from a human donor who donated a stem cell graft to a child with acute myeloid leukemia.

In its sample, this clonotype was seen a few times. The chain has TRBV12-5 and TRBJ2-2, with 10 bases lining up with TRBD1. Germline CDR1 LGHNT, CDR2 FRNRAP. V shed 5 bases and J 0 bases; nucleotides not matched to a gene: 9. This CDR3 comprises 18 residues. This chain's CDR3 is CASGPRGTGDTNTGELFF. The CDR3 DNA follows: TGTGCTAGTGGTCCCCGAGGGACAGGGGACACGAACACCGGGGAGCTGTTTTTT.

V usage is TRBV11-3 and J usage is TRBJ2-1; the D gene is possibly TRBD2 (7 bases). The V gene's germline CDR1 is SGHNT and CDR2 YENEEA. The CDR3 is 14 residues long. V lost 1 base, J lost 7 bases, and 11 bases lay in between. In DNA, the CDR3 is TGTGCCAGCAGCTTAGCGGGGGGCGAGAATGAGCAGTTCTTC. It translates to CASSLAGGENEQFF.

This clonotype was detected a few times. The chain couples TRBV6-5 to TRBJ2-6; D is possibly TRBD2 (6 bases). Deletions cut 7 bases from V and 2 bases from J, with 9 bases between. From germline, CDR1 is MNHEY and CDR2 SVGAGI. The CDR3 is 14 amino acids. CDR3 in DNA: TGTGCCAGCAATTGGAGGGCTGGGGCCAACGTCCTGACTTTC. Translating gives CASNWRAGANVLTF.

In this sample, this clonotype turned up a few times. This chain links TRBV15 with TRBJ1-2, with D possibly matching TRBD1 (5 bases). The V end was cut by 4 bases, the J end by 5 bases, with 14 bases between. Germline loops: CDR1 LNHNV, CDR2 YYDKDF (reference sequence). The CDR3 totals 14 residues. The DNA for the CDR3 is TGTGCCACCAGCAAAACCGGGACGGAATATGGCTACACCTTC. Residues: CATSKTGTEYGYTF. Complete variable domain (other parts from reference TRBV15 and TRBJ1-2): DAMVIQNPRYQVTQFGKPVTLSCSQTLNHNVMYWYQQKSSQAPKLLFHYYDKDFNNEADTPDNFQSRRPNTSFCFLDIRSPGLGDTAMYLCATSKTGTEYGYTFGSGTRLTVV.

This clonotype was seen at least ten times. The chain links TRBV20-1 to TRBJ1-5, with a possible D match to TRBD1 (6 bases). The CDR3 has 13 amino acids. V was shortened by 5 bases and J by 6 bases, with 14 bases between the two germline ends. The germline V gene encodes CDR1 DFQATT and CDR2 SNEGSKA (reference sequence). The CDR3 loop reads CSALQGSGQPQHF. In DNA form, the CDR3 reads TGCAGTGCTCTACAGGGCAGTGGTCAGCCCCAGCATTTT.

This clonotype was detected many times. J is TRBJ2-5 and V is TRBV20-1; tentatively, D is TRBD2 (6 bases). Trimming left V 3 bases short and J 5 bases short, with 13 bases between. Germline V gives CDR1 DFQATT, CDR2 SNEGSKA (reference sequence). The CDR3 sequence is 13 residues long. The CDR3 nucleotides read TGCAGTGCTAGCGGGGGACCCGGGGAGACCCAGTACTTC. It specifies CSASGGPGETQYF.

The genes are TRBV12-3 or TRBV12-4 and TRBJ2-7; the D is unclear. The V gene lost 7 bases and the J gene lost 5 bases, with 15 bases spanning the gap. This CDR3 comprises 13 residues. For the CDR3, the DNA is TGTGCCAGCAAAAGACGGACCGTGAACGAGCAGTACTTC. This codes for CASKRRTVNEQYF.

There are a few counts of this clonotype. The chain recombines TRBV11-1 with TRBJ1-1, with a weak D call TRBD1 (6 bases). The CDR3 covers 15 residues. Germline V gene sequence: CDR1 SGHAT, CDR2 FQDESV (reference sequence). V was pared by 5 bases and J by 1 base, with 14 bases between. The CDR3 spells CASSPGPGANTEAFF. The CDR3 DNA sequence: TGTGCCAGCAGCCCCGGTCCGGGGGCGAACACTGAAGCTTTCTTT.

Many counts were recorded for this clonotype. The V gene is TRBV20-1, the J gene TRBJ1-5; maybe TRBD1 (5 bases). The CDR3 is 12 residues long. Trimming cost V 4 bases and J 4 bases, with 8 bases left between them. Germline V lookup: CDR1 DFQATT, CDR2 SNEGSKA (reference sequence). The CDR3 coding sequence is TGCAGTGCTACGCGGGGGAATCAGCCCCAGCATTTT. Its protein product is CSATRGNQPQHF.

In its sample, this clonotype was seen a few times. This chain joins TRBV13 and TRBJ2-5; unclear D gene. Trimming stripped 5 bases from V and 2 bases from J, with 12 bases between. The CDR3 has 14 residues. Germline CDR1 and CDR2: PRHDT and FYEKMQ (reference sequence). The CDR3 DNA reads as TGTGCCAGCAGCGGACGGTATGGGCAAGAGACCCAGTACTTC. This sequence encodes CASSGRYGQETQYF.

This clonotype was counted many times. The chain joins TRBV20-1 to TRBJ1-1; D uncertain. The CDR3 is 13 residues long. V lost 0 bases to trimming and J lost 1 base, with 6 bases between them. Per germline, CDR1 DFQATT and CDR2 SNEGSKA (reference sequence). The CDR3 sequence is CSARDQGNTEAFF. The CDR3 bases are TGCAGTGCTAGAGATCAAGGGAACACTGAAGCTTTCTTT.

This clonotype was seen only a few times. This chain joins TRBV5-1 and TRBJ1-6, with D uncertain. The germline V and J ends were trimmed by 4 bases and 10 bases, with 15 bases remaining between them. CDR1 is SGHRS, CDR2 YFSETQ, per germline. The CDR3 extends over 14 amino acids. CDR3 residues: CASSLAREGSPLHF. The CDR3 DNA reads TGCGCCAGCAGCCTGGCCCGGGAGGGCTCACCCCTCCACTTT.

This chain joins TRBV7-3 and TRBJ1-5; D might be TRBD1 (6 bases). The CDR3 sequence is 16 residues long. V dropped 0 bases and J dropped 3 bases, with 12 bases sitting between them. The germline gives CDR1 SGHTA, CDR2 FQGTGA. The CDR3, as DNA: TGTGCCAGCAGCTTAACTCCCACAGGGAACAATCAGCCCCAGCATTTT. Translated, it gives CASSLTPTGNNQPQHF.

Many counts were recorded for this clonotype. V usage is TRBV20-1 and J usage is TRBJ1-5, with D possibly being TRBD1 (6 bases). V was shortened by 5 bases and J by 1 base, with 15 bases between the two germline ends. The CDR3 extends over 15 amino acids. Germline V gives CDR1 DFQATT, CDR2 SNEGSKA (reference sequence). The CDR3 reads CSAPLKRGSNQPQHF. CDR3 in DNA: TGCAGTGCTCCGCTAAAAAGGGGGAGCAATCAGCCCCAGCATTTT.

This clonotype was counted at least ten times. CDR3 sequence reads: CSVRGSTDTQYF. The DNA of the CDR3 is TGCAGCGTTCGCGGCAGCACAGATACGCAGTATTTT. The J gene is TRBJ2-3, the V gene TRBV29-1; D not certain. Germline V gene data show CDR1 as SQVTM and CDR2 as ANQGSEA. Deletions cut 5 bases from V and 0 bases from J, with 6 bases between. The CDR3 runs to 12 residues.

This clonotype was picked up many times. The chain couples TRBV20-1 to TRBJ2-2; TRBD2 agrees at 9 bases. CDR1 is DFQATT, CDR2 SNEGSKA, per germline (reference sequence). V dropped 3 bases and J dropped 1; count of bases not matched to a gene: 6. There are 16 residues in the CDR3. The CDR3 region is CSARKGLAGNTGELFF. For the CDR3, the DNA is TGCAGTGCTAGGAAGGGACTAGCAGGGAACACCGGGGAGCTGTTTTTT.

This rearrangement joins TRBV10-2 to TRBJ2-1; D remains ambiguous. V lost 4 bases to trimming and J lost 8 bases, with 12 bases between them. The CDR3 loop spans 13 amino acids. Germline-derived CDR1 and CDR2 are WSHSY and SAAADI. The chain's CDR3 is CASSVMSGDEQFF. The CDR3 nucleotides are TGCGCCAGCAGTGTTATGTCTGGCGATGAGCAGTTCTTC.

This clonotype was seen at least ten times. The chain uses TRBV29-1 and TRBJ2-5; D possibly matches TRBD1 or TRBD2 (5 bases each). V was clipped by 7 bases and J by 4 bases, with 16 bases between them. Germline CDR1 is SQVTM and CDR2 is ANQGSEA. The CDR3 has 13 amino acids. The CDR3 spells CSDLGRDGETQYF. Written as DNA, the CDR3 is TGCAGCGACCTGGGTAGGGACGGAGAGACCCAGTACTTC.

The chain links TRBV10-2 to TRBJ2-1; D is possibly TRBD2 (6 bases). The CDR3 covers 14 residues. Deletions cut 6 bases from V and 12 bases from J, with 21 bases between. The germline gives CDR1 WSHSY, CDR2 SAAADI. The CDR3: CASSPPVGRGRQFF. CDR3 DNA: TGCGCCAGCAGCCCCCCGGTGGGGCGGGGCCGGCAGTTCTTC.